These 5 T cell receptor beta chains were all obtained from the same sample, sequenced in a study of cytomegalovirus exposure and HLA in healthy donors (dated by TCRdb to 2015 to 2018). The library came from the immunoSEQ multiplex PCR assay. The multiplex PCR relied on a mix of 60 forward primers for TCR Vbeta segments and 13 reverse primers for TCR Jbeta segments. Not all clones reach the TCRdb copy of this immuneACCESS table, which keeps in-frame sequences only. Checked studies attribute under half of the gap to unresolved V genes and leave the rest unexplained. The sample table holds more than 100,000 clones, of which roughly 69% were seen once. Of the sample, about 8.2% is held by the ten largest clones. The material sequenced was PBMCs. The source is a woman between 40 and 50 years old in good health and CMV-seropositive.

V and J are TRBV7-9 and TRBJ1-2; D is uncertain. Trimming removed 2 bases at V and 4 bases at J, with 17 bases between. CDR3 length: 16 residues. In germline, CDR1 is SEHNR, CDR2 FQNEAQ (reference sequence). CDR3 sequence (DNA): TGTGCCAGCAGCTTATCTCTTGGGAGGAGCCTCTATGGCTACACCTTC. Translated, it gives CASSLSLGRSLYGYTF.

This clone turned up a few times. The chain joins TRBV6-5 to TRBJ1-1; a weak D match, TRBD1 (5 bases). Germline V lookup: CDR1 MNHEY, CDR2 SVGAGI. Trimming left V 8 bases short and J 0 bases short, with 13 bases between. This CDR3 is built from 14 residues. CDR3 loop: CASSGRGMNTEAFF. Here the CDR3 DNA reads TGTGCCAGCTCGGGGCGGGGGATGAACACTGAAGCTTTCTTT.

V is TRBV9 and J is TRBJ2-1; 8 bases are shared with TRBD2. The germline V gene encodes CDR1 SGDLS and CDR2 YYNGEE. The CDR3 runs 16 residues. With V trimmed by 4 bases and J by 0 bases, 6 bases remained unmatched. CDR3 sequence reads: CASSQRGRDSYNEQFF. The CDR3 DNA follows: TGTGCCAGCAGCCAGCGGGGGCGCGACTCCTACAATGAGCAGTTCTTC.

The CDR3 protein is CATSRSTGVQPQHF. The CDR3 DNA reads TGTGCCACCAGCAGATCGACAGGGGTGCAGCCCCAGCATTTT. This chain links TRBV15 with TRBJ1-5, with 8 bases that match TRBD1. The CDR3 loop spans 14 amino acids. The V gene end was trimmed by 2 bases and the J gene end by 7 bases; junction bases not matched to a gene: 4. Germline V gene sequence: CDR1 LNHNV, CDR2 YYDKDF (reference sequence).

The gene calls are TRBV10-3 and TRBJ1-2; TRBD1 matches at 9 bases. The CDR3 consists of 14 residues. Unmatched junction bases numbered 3, after V lost 4 bases and J lost 3 bases. Germline lookup yields CDR1 ENHRY and CDR2 SYGVKD. The CDR3 DNA reads TGTGCCATCAGTGCGGGACAGGGTGACTATGGCTACACCTTC. This codes for CAISAGQGDYGYTF.